This T cell receptor (beta chain) was obtained from a study of cytomegalovirus exposure and HLA in healthy donors (dated by TCRdb to between 2016 and 2019). About the investigation overall: According to an earlier analysis of a few hundred of the donors, about 180 million T cells yielded 95 million to 140 million unique TCR beta sequences and roughly 280 Gb of sequence data. Genome-wide SNP genotypes for about 65% of the roughly 670 donors were used in a later genetic analysis, which treated that subset as a discovery cohort. A later analysis re-examined previously published TCR beta repertoires from more than 650 donors and added high-resolution HLA genotyping to investigate patterns of TCR occurrence. Of the roughly 390 genotyped donors, about 84% fell in the genetic ancestry cluster associated with self-reported Caucasian donors. Donor age, sex, ethnicity and CMV serostatus were compiled alongside the repertoire data. All discovery cohort repertoires had been generated on a single sequencing platform. The study profiled the T cell repertoires of hundreds of subjects by immunosequencing and related them to cytomegalovirus serostatus. Both class I and class II loci were covered by HLA typing, at four-digit resolution. In an earlier analysis of roughly 600 of the donors, high-throughput TCR beta sequencing was used to judge whether each TCR beta V gene segment behaved as functional or pseudogenic. High-throughput TCR immunosequencing, statistical association of individual TCRs with disease status, and machine learning were combined to predict cytomegalovirus infection status. The number of donors typed differed by locus, with about 629-640 for A, B, C, DRB1 and DQB1, 522 for DQA1, 600 to 610 for DPA1, and under 490 for DPB1. Rather than drawing on any new phenotypic data, the later analysis identified candidate immune exposures from TCR beta sequences and the way those sequences occurred across donors. Because of strong linkage in the cohort, roughly five DR-DQ haplotypes were treated as single units for association and clustering. An early release that covered fewer than 800 HLA-typed donors contained approximately 300 gigabases of sequencing data and 65 million to 100 million unique TCR sequences. Besides the first cohort of roughly 700 subjects, a separate validation cohort made up of about 120 different subjects was used. The study aimed to test whether signatures of past pathogen exposure could be identified by cataloging public T cell receptors. Among almost 400 genotyped donors of the cohort, an average of around 240,000 unique TCR beta nucleotide sequences were sequenced per donor, roughly 18% of them non-productive. Results the study describes overall, beyond this receptor: In vitro tests confirmed that three of the cytomegalovirus-associated TCR beta chains recognize cytomegalovirus antigens. Sequencing depth was assumed to be roughly uniform across donors in the presence/absence analyses, though that assumption may not hold. The 87-base-pair reads could not distinguish some IMGT-functional V segments, including TRBV6-2 and TRBV6-3, so those segments were excluded. The only immune exposure information available for the cohort was CMV serostatus. In a later analysis, the rate of TCR association differed among HLA loci, with DRB1 alleles having the most associated TCRs and HLA-C alleles having the fewest. Seventeen rarely observed V segments, including chromosome 9 orphons, were excluded from the earlier analysis of approximately 500 of the donors because counts were too low. In a later analysis, HLA-associated TCR beta chains were found to be more clonally expanded and to have lower generation probabilities than equally common non-associated chains. Because HLA typing was unavailable for some donors at each locus, only the typed subset was used in association tests. The study gave a list of under 200 TCR beta chains associated with cytomegalovirus. Assigning TCR associations to individual alleles was difficult when HLA alleles, especially DR and DQ, strongly co-occurred. A further reported finding was that TCR beta sequences accurately predicted the HLA-A and HLA-B alleles for most subjects in the first cohort. An earlier analysis of approximately 570 of the donors showed that most TCR beta V segments appeared in productive rearrangements either about 87% or about 30% of the time, which broadly matched IMGT annotations. The authors suggested that the approach could potentially be extended to other disease states and immunological phenotypes. In both the original and validation cohorts, the classifier was reported to diagnose cytomegalovirus status with high specificity and sensitivity. A later genetic analysis associated a missense DCLRE1C variant with V-gene and J-gene trimming of TCR beta chains, and an independent cohort replicated the association. In a later analysis, about 16,000 TCR beta sequences were associated with specific HLA alleles at a false discovery rate of 0.05. A later analysis reported that several top co-occurrence clusters appeared linked to parvovirus B19, influenza, CMV and Epstein-Barr virus. In this cohort, only TCR beta chains were sequenced, and detectable features were limited by the absence of alpha or paired-chain data. A cluster of highly shared sequence variants was judged likely to represent a technical artifact of the sequencing pipeline. Across donors, most TCR sequences were observed very rarely, whereas some public TCRs were present in many individuals. Linkage disequilibrium might explain the correlated functional status among segregating V segments, but an unknown experimental factor could not be ruled out. According to a later genetic analysis, donors in an Asian-associated ancestry cluster had fewer N-insertions in productive TCRs than the approximately 670-donor mean. In a later analysis, most CMV-associated TCR beta chains were found to appear HLA-restricted, with HLA associations seemingly driven largely by CMV exposure.

The cohort was made up of approximately 670 healthy bone marrow donors. All cohort members were sampled while nominally healthy, although unrecorded immune exposures were likely present. The donor tested CMV seronegative and was one of the 352 seronegative cohort members. A peripheral blood sample was provided by each donor, and peripheral blood mononuclear cells were used for TCR beta sequencing. The Qiagen DNeasy Blood Extraction Kit was used to extract genomic DNA from the blood cell samples. V trim: 0 bases; J trim: 0 bases; unmatched bases: 9. Via the germline V gene, CDR1 is LGHNT and CDR2 FRNRAP. The CDR3 measures 19 amino acids from cysteine to phenylalanine. Only the CDR3 portion is preserved as DNA: 57 bases, with reading frame beginning at the first base. Concerning this clone: Its antigen remains unidentified. There are no base qualities to consult, and no much larger clone falls within one base.

Library prep was done by the immunoSEQ multiplex PCR assay. For the multiplex PCR, a mixture combining 60 forward primers for TCR Vbeta segments and 13 reverse primers for TCR Jbeta segments was used. The CDR3 region of rearranged TCR beta genes was amplified from genomic DNA with a multiplex PCR assay. The amplified TCR beta libraries were sequenced on the Illumina HiSeq System as 87-base-pair reads. From the authors' description of their analysis: A later analysis tallied tens of millions of unique TCR beta chains across the 700 or so repertoires, and roughly 11 million of those chains were shared by two or more donors. To remove PCR and sequencing errors, raw reads were error-corrected and collapsed into unique sequences using a nearest-neighbor algorithm that merged closely related sequences. Alignment of CDR3 sequences to IMGT reference sequences was used to assign V, D and J gene segments. For a sequence to be retained, a match of at least six nucleotides was required to both a V gene segment and a J gene segment. Rearrangements were called productive when the CDR3 lacked stop codons and stayed in frame with V and J; all others were non-productive. CDR3 was defined according to IMGT convention as the region running from the second conserved V-encoded cysteine to the conserved J-encoded phenylalanine. In an earlier analysis of 587 of the donors, sequences lacking an unambiguous match to a single V gene segment were excluded. An earlier analysis of approximately 590 of the donors classified V segments as functional when productive rearrangements were above 56.7% and as segregating when the standard deviation between donors was above 5%. To diagnose cytomegalovirus status from the catalog of TCR beta chain sequences, a statistical classification framework was built. In a later analysis, V and J genes were assigned by comparing TCR nucleotide sequences against IMGT/GENE-DB human TR gene sequences. The TCRdist pipeline was used in a later analysis to assign CDR3 sequences and most-parsimonious VDJ recombination scenarios. In a later analysis, every TCR beta chain was defined by the combination of its CDR3 amino acid sequence and its V-gene family, and reads without a unique V-gene family were dropped. In a later analysis, 450 to 600 highly shared, low-generation-probability nucleotide sequences were removed to address suspected cross-contamination and a sequencing artifact. In a later analysis, a clonal expansion index was calculated for each public chain from normalized within-repertoire ranks of inferred template counts. A later analysis computed generation probabilities with a VDJ recombination model fitted to out-of-frame rearrangements, and checked the results against IGoR. In a later analysis, TCR-TCR, TCR-HLA and TCR-CMV co-occurrence was scored with hypergeometric tests, and a repertoire-size bias correction was applied to TCR pairs. To estimate false discovery rates, a later analysis permuted the HLA or CMV assignments 20 times. In a later analysis, co-occurring TCRs were grouped using DBSCAN, with TCRdist sequence similarity added in when clustering inside HLA-allele-positive subsets. Repertoires with fewer than 30,000 or more than 120,000 public chains were left out of co-occurrence clustering, as were four to six repertoires with anomalous nucleotide sharing. Drawn from immuneACCESS, this table holds only the in-frame rearrangements with V and J called that TCRdb kept. Clones are partly lost; checked studies trace under half to an unresolved V gene and leave the rest unexplained. Clone size and V and J calls were adopted from that table, with D and trimming inferred from the DNA. This sample is represented by more than 95,000 clones; approximately 64% of them were singletons. Around 3.3% of the sample lies in the top ten.

Sequenced material: PBMCs. This clonotype was obtained from a woman aged 50 to 60 in good health and CMV-seronegative. The rearranged segments are TRBV12-5 and TRBJ2-7, with 12 central nucleotides matching TRBD2. The CDR3 protein: CASGLVLGTSGRVSYEQYF. At the DNA level, the sequence is TGTGCTAGTGGTTTGGTACTCGGGACTAGCGGGCGGGTCTCCTACGAGCAGTACTTC.